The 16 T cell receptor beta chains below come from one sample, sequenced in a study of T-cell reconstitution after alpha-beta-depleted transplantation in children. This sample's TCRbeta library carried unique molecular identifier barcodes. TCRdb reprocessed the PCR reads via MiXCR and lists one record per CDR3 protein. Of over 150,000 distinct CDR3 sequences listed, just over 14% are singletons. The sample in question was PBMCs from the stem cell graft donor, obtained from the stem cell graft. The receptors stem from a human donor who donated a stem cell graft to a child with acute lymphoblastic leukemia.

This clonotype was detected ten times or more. CDR3 loop: CASSPGQGRVGANVLTF. In DNA form, the CDR3 reads TGTGCCAGCAGCCCGGGGCAGGGAAGGGTTGGGGCCAACGTCCTGACTTTC. The chain employs TRBV6-1 and TRBJ2-6; D could derive from TRBD1 or TRBD2 (5 bases each). Trimming removed 6 bases at V and 3 bases at J, with 18 bases between. CDR3 size: 17 residues. Germline V gene sequence: CDR1 MNHNS, CDR2 SASEGT.

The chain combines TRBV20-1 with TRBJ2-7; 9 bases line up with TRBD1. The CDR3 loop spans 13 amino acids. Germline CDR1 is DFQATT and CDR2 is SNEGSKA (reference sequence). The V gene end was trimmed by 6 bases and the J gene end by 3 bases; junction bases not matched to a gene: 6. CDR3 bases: TGCAGTGCCAGACAGGGGGACGGCTACGAGCAGTACTTC. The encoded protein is CSARQGDGYEQYF.

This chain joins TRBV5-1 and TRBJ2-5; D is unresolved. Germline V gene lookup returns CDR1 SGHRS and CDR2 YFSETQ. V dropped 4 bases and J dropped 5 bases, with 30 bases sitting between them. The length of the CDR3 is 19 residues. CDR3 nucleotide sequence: TGCGCCAGCAGCCCCGATCCGGGCTTTTCTCTACCCGAGTTGGAGACCCAGTACTTC. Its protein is CASSPDPGFSLPELETQYF.

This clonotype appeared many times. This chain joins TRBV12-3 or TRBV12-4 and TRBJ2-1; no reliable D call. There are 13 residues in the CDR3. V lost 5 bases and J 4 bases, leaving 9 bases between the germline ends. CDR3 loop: CASSRKGYNEQFF. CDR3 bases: TGTGCCAGCAGTCGAAAAGGATACAATGAGCAGTTCTTC.

This CDR3 is CASSDRAGNQPQHF. The CDR3 DNA follows: TGTGCCAGCAGTGACAGGGCTGGCAATCAGCCCCAGCATTTT. The V call is TRBV12-3 or TRBV12-4, the J call TRBJ1-5; 7 nucleotides align to TRBD1. Trimming took 5 bases from V and 2 from J; bases not matched to a gene: 3. The CDR3 consists of 14 residues.

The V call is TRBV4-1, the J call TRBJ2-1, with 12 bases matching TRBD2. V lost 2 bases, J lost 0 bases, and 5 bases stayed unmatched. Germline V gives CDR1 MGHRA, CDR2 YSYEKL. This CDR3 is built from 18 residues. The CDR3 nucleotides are TGCGCCAGCAGCCAAAGGACTAGCGGGGACCCCTCCTACAATGAGCAGTTCTTC. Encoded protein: CASSQRTSGDPSYNEQFF.

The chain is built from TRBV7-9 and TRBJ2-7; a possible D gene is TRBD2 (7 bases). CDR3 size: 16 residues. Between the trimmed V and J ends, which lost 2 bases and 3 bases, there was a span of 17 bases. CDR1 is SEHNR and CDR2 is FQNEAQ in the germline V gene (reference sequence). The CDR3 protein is CASSLSGTTRDYEQYF. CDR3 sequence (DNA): TGTGCCAGCAGCTTAAGCGGGACAACTAGGGACTACGAGCAGTACTTC.

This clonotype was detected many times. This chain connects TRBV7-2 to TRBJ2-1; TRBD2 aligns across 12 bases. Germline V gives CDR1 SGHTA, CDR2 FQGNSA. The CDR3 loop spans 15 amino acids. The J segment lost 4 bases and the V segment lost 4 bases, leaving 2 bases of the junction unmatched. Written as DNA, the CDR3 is TGTGCCAGCAGCTCCGGGACTAGCGGGTACAATGAGCAGTTCTTC. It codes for CASSSGTSGYNEQFF.

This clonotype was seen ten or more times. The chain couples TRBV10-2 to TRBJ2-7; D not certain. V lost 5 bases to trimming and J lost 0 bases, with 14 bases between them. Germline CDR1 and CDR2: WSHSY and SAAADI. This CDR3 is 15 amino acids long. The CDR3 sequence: CASSPVRVSSYEQYF. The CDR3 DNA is TGCGCCAGCAGTCCCGTCCGGGTGAGCTCCTACGAGCAGTACTTC.

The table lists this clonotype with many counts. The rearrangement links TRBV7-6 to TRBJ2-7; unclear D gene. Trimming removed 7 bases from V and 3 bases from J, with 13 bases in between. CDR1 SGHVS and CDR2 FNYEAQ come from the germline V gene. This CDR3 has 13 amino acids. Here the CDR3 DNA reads TGTGCCAGCACCCAAGGTGCCTACTACGAGCAGTACTTC. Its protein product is CASTQGAYYEQYF.

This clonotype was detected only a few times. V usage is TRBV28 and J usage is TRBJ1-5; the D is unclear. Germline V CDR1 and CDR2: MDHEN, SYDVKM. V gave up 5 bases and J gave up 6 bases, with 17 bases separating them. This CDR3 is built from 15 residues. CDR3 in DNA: TGTGCCAGCAGTCCCGTTGAATCCCTCGGTCAGCCCCAGCATTTT. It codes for CASSPVESLGQPQHF.

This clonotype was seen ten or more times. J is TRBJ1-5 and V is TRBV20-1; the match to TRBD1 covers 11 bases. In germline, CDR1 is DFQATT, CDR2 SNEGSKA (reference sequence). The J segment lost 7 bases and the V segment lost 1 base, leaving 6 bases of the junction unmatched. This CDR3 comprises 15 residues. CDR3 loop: CSARVGTGGDQPQHF. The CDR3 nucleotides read TGCAGTGCTAGAGTTGGGACAGGGGGGGACCAGCCCCAGCATTTT.

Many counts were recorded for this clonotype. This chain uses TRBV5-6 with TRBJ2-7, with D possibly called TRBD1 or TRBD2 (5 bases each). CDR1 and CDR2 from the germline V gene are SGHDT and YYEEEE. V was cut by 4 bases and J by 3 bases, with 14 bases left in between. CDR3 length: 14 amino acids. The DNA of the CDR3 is TGTGCCAGCAGCGGTCTCGGGGCCATCTACGAGCAGTACTTC. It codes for CASSGLGAIYEQYF. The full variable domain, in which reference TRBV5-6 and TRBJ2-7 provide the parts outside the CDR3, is DAGVTQSPTHLIKTRGQQVTLRCSPKSGHDTVSWYQQALGQGPQFIFQYYEEEERQRGNFPDRFSGHQFPNYSSELNVNALLLGDSALYLCASSGLGAIYEQYFGPGTRLTVT.

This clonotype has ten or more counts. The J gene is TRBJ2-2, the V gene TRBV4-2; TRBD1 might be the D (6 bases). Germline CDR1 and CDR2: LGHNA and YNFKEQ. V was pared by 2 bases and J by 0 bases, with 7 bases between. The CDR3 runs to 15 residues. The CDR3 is CASSQTGTNTGELFF. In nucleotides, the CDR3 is TGTGCCAGCAGCCAAACAGGGACGAACACCGGGGAGCTGTTTTTT.

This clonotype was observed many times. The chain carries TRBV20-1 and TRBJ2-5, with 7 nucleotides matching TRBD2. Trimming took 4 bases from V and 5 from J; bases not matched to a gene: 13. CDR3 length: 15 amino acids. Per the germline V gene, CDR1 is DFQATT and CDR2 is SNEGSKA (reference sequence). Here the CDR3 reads CSAINPRERSETQYF. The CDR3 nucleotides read TGCAGTGCTATCAACCCGCGGGAGAGAAGCGAGACCCAGTACTTC.

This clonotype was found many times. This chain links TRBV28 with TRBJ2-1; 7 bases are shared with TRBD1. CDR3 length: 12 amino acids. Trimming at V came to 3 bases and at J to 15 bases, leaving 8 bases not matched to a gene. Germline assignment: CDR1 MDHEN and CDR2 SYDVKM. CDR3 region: CASSFRTGWLFF. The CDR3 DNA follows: TGTGCCAGCAGTTTTAGGACAGGTTGGCTGTTCTTC.